A selection of T cell receptor beta chains follows, all from one sample in a study of blood T cell repertoires in COVID-19. Sequencing was performed with immunoSEQ multiplex PCR; in TCRdb, only in-frame clones are kept and a portion is missing. The sample records over 250,000 clones, approximately 84% being singletons. Sequenced material: peripheral blood. The receptors were gathered from a human donor with COVID-19, enrolled during active disease. The donor label of this sample is uncertain. Each CDR3 is given with its conserved first and last residue. The order of the fields is V gene, J gene, clone size, D gene, CDR3 protein, CDR3 DNA. D genes are given only for firm matches. Size tells how often a clone was seen (once, few, many) or the class of an expanded clone, and some rows leave it out.

v_call: TRBV4-1
j_call: TRBJ2-1
clone_size: -
d_call: TRBD2
cdr3_aa: CASSQEVSAGEGGFF
cdr3_nt: TGCGCCAGCAGCCAAGAAGTTTCGGCGGGAGAGGGAGGGTTCTTC

v_call: TRBV15
j_call: TRBJ1-1
clone_size: -
d_call: -
cdr3_aa: CATSAGSAYAEAFF
cdr3_nt: TGTGCCACCTCAGCGGGGTCCGCGTACGCTGAAGCTTTCTTT

v_call: TRBV19
j_call: TRBJ2-5
clone_size: -
d_call: -
cdr3_aa: CATDSPTGETQYF
cdr3_nt: TGTGCCACCGATTCACCGACGGGGGAGACCCAGTACTTC

v_call: TRBV30
j_call: TRBJ1-4
clone_size: -
d_call: -
cdr3_aa: CAWRPRGFEKLFF
cdr3_nt: TGTGCCTGGCGCCCTCGCGGATTTGAAAAACTGTTTTTT

v_call: TRBV11-2
j_call: TRBJ2-1
clone_size: once
d_call: -
cdr3_aa: CASSAYGNPSYNEQFF
cdr3_nt: TGTGCCAGCAGCGCTTACGGGAATCCATCCTACAATGAGCAGTTCTTC

v_call: TRBV27
j_call: TRBJ1-3
clone_size: -
d_call: -
cdr3_aa: CASSLANGNTIYF
cdr3_nt: TGTGCCAGCAGTTTAGCGAATGGAAACACCATATATTTT

v_call: TRBV4-1
j_call: TRBJ2-2
clone_size: few
d_call: -
cdr3_aa: CASSQAGGELFF
cdr3_nt: TGCGCCAGCAGCCAAGCCGGCGGGGAGCTGTTTTTT

v_call: TRBV5-1
j_call: TRBJ2-1
clone_size: -
d_call: TRBD2
cdr3_aa: CASSAEDPGLATLEQFF
cdr3_nt: TGCGCCAGCAGCGCGGAGGACCCGGGACTAGCAACGCTAGAGCAGTTCTTC

v_call: TRBV9
j_call: TRBJ2-3
clone_size: -
d_call: -
cdr3_aa: CASSVAPAQGGTDTQYF
cdr3_nt: TGTGCCAGCAGCGTAGCGCCGGCTCAGGGCGGCACAGATACGCAGTATTTT

v_call: TRBV7-9
j_call: TRBJ2-1
clone_size: few
d_call: TRBD2
cdr3_aa: CASTLAGGPANEQFF
cdr3_nt: TGTGCCAGCACCCTAGCGGGAGGGCCGGCCAATGAGCAGTTCTTC

v_call: TRBV7-8
j_call: TRBJ2-7
clone_size: -
d_call: TRBD1
cdr3_aa: CASSLAGTGGLGAIYEQYF
cdr3_nt: TGTGCCAGCAGCTTAGCCGGGACAGGGGGCCTAGGGGCAATTTACGAGCAGTACTTC

v_call: TRBV5-1
j_call: TRBJ2-5
clone_size: -
d_call: -
cdr3_aa: CASSLDRSGETQYF
cdr3_nt: TGCGCCAGCAGCTTGGATAGGTCCGGGGAGACCCAGTACTTC

v_call: TRBV5-1
j_call: TRBJ1-6
clone_size: -
d_call: TRBD1
cdr3_aa: CASSPRQGSNSPLHF
cdr3_nt: TGCGCCAGCAGCCCTCGACAGGGTTCTAATTCACCCCTCCACTTT

v_call: TRBV5-6
j_call: TRBJ2-4
clone_size: -
d_call: TRBD1
cdr3_aa: CASNRGRMAKNIQYF
cdr3_nt: TGTGCCAGCAACAGGGGGCGAATGGCCAAAAACATTCAGTACTTC

v_call: TRBV6-5
j_call: TRBJ1-1
clone_size: -
d_call: -
cdr3_aa: CASSSPGLPNTEAFF
cdr3_nt: TGTGCCAGCAGTTCCCCGGGACTTCCGAACACTGAAGCTTTCTTT

v_call: TRBV6-5
j_call: TRBJ1-4
clone_size: once
d_call: -
cdr3_aa: CASSSEADEKLFF
cdr3_nt: TGTGCCAGCTCGTCGGAGGCCGATGAAAAACTGTTTTTT

v_call: TRBV11-3
j_call: TRBJ2-3
clone_size: -
d_call: TRBD1
cdr3_aa: CASSGGQGSTDTQYF
cdr3_nt: TGTGCCAGCAGCGGGGGACAGGGCAGCACAGATACGCAGTATTTT

v_call: TRBV27
j_call: TRBJ1-2
clone_size: -
d_call: -
cdr3_aa: CASSPLTGPRDGYTF
cdr3_nt: TGTGCCAGCAGTCCCCTGACAGGCCCCCGGGATGGCTACACCTTC

v_call: TRBV19
j_call: TRBJ1-1
clone_size: once
d_call: -
cdr3_aa: CASSIGRNTEAFF
cdr3_nt: TGTGCCAGTAGTATAGGTCGGAACACTGAAGCTTTCTTT

v_call: TRBV6-5
j_call: TRBJ2-7
clone_size: -
d_call: -
cdr3_aa: CASRNQGYEQYF
cdr3_nt: TGTGCCAGCAGAAATCAGGGTTACGAGCAGTACTTC

v_call: TRBV21-1
j_call: TRBJ1-2
clone_size: -
d_call: -
cdr3_aa: CASWGEDRERDYGYTF
cdr3_nt: TGTGCCAGCTGGGGGGAAGACAGGGAGAGGGACTATGGCTACACCTTC